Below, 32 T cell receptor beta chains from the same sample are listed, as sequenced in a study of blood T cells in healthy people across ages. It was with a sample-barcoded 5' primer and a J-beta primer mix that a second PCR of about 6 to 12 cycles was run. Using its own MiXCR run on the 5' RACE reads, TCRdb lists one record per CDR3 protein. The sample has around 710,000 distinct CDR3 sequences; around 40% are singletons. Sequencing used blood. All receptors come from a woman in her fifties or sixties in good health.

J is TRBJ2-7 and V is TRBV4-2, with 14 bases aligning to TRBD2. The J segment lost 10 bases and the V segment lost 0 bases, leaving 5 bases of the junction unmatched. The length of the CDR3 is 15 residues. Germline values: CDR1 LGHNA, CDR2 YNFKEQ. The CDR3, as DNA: TGTGCCAGCAGCCAAGATTTGGGGACTAGCGGGGGACAGTACTTC. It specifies CASSQDLGTSGGQYF.

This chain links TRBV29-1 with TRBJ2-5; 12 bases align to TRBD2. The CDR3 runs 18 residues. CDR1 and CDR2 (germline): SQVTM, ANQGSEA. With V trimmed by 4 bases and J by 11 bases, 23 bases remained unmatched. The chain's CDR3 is CSVGGLAGLPNSYNEQYF. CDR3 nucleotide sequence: TGCAGCGTTGGAGGACTAGCGGGGCTTCCGAACTCCTACAATGAGCAGTACTTC.

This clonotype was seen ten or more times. CDR3 coding DNA: TGTGCCAGCAGCTTAGAGGCTAGCTCCTACGAGCAGTACTTC. Its protein product is CASSLEASSYEQYF. The chain carries TRBV7-9 and TRBJ2-7; D uncertain. Germline V gene data show CDR1 as SEHNR and CDR2 as FQNEAQ (reference sequence). V was pared by 1 base and J by 0 bases, with 7 bases between. CDR3 size: 14 residues.

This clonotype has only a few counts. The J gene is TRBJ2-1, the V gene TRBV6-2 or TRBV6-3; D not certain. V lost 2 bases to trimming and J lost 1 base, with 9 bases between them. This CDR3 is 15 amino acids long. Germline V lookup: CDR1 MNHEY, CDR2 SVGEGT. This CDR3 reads CASSYELLSYNEQFF. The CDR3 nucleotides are TGTGCCAGCAGTTACGAGTTACTATCCTACAATGAGCAGTTCTTC.

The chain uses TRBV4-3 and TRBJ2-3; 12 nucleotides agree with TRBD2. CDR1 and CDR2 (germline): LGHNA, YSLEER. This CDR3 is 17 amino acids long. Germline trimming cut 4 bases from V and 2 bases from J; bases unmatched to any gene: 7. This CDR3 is CASSLRTSGKNTDTQYF. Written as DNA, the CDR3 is TGCGCCAGCAGCCTTCGGACTAGCGGGAAAAACACAGATACGCAGTATTTT.

The CDR3 sequence: CASSLSFGRSNEKLFF. Written as DNA, the CDR3 is TGTGCCAGCAGCTTAAGCTTCGGCAGGAGTAATGAAAAACTGTTTTTT. The rearrangement joins TRBV13 to TRBJ1-4, with D hard to call. CDR3 size: 16 residues. V was pared by 2 bases and J by 4 bases, with 14 bases between. Per germline, CDR1 PRHDT and CDR2 FYEKMQ (reference sequence).

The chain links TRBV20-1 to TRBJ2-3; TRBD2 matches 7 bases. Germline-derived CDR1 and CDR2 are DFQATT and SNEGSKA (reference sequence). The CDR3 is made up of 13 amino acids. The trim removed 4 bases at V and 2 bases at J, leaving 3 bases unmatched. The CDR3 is CSAKAGTTDTQYF. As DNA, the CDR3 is TGCAGTGCTAAAGCGGGAACCACAGATACGCAGTATTTT.

The CDR3 nucleotides are TGCAGTGCTAGAGAAACAGTGATGAACACAGATACGCAGTATTTT. Its protein product is CSARETVMNTDTQYF. The chain has TRBV20-1 and TRBJ2-3, with no clear D. The V gene lost 0 bases and the J gene lost 2 bases, with 12 bases spanning the gap. The CDR3 is made up of 15 amino acids. Germline loops: CDR1 DFQATT, CDR2 SNEGSKA (reference sequence).

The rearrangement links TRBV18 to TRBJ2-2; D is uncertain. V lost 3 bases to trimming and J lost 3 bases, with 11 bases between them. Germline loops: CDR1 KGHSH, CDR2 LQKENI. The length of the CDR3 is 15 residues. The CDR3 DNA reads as TGTGCCAGCTCACCTAAGCCCCAGGACACCGGGGAGCTGTTTTTT. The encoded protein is CASSPKPQDTGELFF.

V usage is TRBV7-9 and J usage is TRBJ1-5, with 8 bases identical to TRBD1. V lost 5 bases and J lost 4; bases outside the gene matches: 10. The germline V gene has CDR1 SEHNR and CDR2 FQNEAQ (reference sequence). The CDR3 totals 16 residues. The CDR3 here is CASSEAGGPTNQPQHF. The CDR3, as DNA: TGTGCCAGCAGCGAAGCAGGGGGCCCCACTAATCAGCCCCAGCATTTT.

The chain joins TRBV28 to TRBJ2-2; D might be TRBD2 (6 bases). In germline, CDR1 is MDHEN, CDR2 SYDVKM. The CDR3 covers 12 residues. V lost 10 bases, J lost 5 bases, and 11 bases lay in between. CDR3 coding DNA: TGTGCCACCGTCGGAGGGACCGGGGAGCTGTTTTTT. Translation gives CATVGGTGELFF.

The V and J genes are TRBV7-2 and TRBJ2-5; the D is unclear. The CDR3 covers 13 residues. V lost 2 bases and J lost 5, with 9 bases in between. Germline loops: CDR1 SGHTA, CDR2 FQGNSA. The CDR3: CASSLNPEETQYF. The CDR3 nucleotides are TGTGCCAGCAGCTTAAACCCTGAGGAGACCCAGTACTTC. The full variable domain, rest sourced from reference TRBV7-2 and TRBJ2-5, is GAGVSQSPSNKVTEKGKDVELRCDPISGHTALYWYRQSLGQGLEFLIYFQGNSAPDKSGLPSDRFSAERTGGSVSTLTIQRTQQEDSAVYLCASSLNPEETQYFGPGTRLLVL.

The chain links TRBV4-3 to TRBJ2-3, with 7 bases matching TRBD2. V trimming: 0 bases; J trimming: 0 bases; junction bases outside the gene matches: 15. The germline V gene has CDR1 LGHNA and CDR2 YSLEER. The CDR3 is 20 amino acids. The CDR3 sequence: CASSQEVAGRRRGSTDTQYF. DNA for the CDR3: TGCGCCAGCAGCCAAGAGGTAGCGGGTCGCCGTCGGGGGAGCACAGATACGCAGTATTTT.

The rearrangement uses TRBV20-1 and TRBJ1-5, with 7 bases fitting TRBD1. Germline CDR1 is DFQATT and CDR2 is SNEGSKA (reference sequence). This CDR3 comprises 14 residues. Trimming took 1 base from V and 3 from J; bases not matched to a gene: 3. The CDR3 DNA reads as TGCAGTGCTAGAGTCGGACAGGCCAATCAGCCCCAGCATTTT. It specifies CSARVGQANQPQHF.

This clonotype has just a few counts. CDR3 region: CASSWRLAEGDTQYF. CDR3 in DNA: TGTGCCAGCAGCTGGCGACTAGCCGAGGGAGATACGCAGTATTTT. The chain uses TRBV7-9 and TRBJ2-3, with 7 nucleotides matching TRBD2. CDR1 and CDR2 from the germline V gene are SEHNR and FQNEAQ (reference sequence). The CDR3 has 15 residues. V was clipped by 4 bases and J by 5 bases; unmatched bases: 9.

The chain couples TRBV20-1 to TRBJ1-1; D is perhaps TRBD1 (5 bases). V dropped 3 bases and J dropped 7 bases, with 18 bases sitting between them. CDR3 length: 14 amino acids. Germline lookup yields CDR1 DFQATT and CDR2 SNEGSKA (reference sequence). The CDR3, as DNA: TGCAGTGCTAGGGTCCCGAGAGGGGTTGGTGAAGCTTTCTTT. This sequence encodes CSARVPRGVGEAFF.

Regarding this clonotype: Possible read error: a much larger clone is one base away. CDR3 DNA sequence: TGTGCCAGCAGGGACGACAGGGAACCTTGCGAGCAGTACTTC. Protein product: CASRDDREPCEQYF. The V call is TRBV7-2, the J call TRBJ2-5, with 7 bases fitting TRBD1. The J call may be faulty, since TRBJ2-7 better matches the DNA end. CDR3 length: 14 residues. Per the germline V gene, CDR1 is SGHTA and CDR2 is FQGNSA.

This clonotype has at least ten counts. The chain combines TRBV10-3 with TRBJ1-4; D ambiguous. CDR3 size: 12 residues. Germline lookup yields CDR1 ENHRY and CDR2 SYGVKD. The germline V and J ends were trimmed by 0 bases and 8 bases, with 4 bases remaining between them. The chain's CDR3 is CAISESWEKLFF. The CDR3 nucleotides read TGTGCCATCAGTGAGTCATGGGAAAAACTGTTTTTT.

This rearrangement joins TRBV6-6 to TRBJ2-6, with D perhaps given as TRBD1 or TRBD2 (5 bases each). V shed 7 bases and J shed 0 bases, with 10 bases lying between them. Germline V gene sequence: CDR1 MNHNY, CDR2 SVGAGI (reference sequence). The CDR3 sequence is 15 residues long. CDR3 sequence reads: CASKPGTSGANVLTF. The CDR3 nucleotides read TGTGCCAGCAAACCAGGGACCTCTGGGGCCAACGTCCTGACTTTC.

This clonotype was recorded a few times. Here the CDR3 DNA reads TGTGCCAGCACCCTGGCCACGACCGAGGTCGGTAGCTACACCTTC. It specifies CASTLATTEVGSYTF. The genes are TRBV28 and TRBJ1-2; D remains unclear. Trimming pared 7 bases from V and 9 bases from J, leaving 24 bases between. CDR1 and CDR2 from the germline V gene are MDHEN and SYDVKM. The CDR3 totals 15 residues.

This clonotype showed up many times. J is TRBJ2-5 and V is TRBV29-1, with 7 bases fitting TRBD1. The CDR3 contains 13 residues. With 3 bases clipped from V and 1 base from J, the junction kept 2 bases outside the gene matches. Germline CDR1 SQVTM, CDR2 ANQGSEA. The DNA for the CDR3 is TGCAGCGTTGAGCGACAGGGCCAAGAGACCCAGTACTTC. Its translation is CSVERQGQETQYF.

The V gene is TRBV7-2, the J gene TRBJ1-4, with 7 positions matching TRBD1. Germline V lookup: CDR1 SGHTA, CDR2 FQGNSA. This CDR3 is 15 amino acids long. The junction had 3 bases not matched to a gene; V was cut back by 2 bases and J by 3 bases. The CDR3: CASSLFGTANEKLFF. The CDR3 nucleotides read TGTGCCAGCAGCTTATTCGGGACAGCTAATGAAAAACTGTTTTTT.

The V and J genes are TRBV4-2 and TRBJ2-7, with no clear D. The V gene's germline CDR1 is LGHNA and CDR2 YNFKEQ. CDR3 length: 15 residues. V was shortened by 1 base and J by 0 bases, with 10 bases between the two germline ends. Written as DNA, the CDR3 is TGTGCCAGCAGCCAAGGGAGCGAGAGCTCCTACGAGCAGTACTTC. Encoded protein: CASSQGSESSYEQYF.

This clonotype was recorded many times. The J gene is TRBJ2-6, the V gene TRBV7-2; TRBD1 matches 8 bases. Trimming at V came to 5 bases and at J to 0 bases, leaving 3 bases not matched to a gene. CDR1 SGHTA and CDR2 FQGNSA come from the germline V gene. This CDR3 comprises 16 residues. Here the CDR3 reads CASSQTGVSGANVLTF. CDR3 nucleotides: TGTGCCAGCAGCCAGACAGGGGTCTCTGGGGCCAACGTCCTGACTTTC.

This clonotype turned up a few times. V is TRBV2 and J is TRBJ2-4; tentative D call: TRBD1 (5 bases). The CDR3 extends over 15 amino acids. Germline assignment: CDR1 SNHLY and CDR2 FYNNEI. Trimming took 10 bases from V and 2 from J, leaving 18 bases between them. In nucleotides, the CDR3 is TGTGCCACCCAGGGATGGGGATTAACCAAAAACATTCAGTACTTC. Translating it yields CATQGWGLTKNIQYF.

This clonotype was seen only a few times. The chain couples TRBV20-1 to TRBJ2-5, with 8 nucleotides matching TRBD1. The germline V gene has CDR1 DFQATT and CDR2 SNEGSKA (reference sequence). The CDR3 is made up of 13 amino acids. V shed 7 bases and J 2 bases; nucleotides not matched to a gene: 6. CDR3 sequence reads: CSVRRGLQETQYF. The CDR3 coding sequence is TGCAGTGTTCGCAGGGGGCTACAAGAGACCCAGTACTTC.

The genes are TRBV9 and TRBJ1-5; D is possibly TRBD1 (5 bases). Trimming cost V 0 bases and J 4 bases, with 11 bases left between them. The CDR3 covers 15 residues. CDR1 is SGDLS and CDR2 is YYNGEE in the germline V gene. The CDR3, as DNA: TGTGCCAGCAGCGTAGTCGTTCAGGGAAATCAGCCCCAGCATTTT. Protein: CASSVVVQGNQPQHF.

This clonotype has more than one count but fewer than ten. This CDR3 reads CASSPRQTNYGYTF. DNA for the CDR3: TGTGCCAGCAGTCCCCGACAGACCAACTATGGCTACACCTTC. The chain joins TRBV12-3 or TRBV12-4 to TRBJ1-2; the D gene is possibly TRBD1 (5 bases). Trimming removed 5 bases at V and 2 bases at J, with 12 bases between. The length of the CDR3 is 14 residues.

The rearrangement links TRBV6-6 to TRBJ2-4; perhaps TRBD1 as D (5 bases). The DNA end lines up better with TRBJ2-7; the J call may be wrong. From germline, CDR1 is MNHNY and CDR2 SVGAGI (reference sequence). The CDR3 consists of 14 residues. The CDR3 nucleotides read TGTGCCAGCAGTTACGATCTCAGGGATCACGAGCAGTACTTC. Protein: CASSYDLRDHEQYF.

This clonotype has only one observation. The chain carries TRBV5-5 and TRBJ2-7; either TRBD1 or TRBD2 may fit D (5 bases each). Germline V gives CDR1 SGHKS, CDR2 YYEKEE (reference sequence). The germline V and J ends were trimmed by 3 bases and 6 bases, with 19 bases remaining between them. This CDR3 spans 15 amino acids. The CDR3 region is CASSSQGRGLGEQYF. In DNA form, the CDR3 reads TGTGCCAGCAGCTCCCAGGGACGAGGTCTGGGCGAGCAGTACTTC.

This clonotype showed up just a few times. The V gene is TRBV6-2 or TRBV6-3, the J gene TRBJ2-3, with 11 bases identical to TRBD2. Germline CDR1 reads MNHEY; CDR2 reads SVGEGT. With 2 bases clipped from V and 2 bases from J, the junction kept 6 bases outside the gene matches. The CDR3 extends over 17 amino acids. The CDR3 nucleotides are TGTGCCAGCAGTTACCCGCTACTAGCGGGGGCCACAGATACGCAGTATTTT. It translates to CASSYPLLAGATDTQYF.

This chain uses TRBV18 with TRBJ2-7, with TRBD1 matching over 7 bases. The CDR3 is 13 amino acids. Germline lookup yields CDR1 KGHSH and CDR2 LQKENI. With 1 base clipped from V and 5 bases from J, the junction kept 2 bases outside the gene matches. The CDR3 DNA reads TGTGCCAGCTCACCACACGACAGGGACGAGCAGTACTTC. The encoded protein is CASSPHDRDEQYF.